These 32 T cell receptor beta chains were all obtained from the same sample, sequenced in a study of blood T cell repertoires in COVID-19. Produced via immunoSEQ multiplex PCR; TCRdb's table is partial and in-frame only. Seen here are 300,000 to 500,000 clones, around 89% observed once, and the top ten hold around 0.95%. The sample taken for sequencing was PBMCs or T cells enriched from blood (not recorded which). The receptors were sampled from a woman in her 30s with acute COVID-19.

V and J are TRBV5-4 and TRBJ2-7; TRBD2 agrees at 7 bases. The CDR3 contains 13 residues. V lost 4 bases and J lost 3; bases outside the gene matches: 4. From germline, CDR1 is SGHNT and CDR2 YYREEE (reference sequence). The CDR3 is CASSMGGGYEQYF. CDR3 DNA: TGTGCCAGCAGCATGGGCGGGGGCTACGAGCAGTACTTC.

This clone was recorded only once. The chain has TRBV5-1 and TRBJ2-1; 13 nucleotides align to TRBD2. Germline loops: CDR1 SGHRS, CDR2 YFSETQ. The V segment lost 0 bases and the J segment 11 bases; nucleotides outside the gene matches: 14. This CDR3 has 18 residues. Here the CDR3 DNA reads TGCGCCAGCAGCTTGGAAGTACTAGCGGGGGGGCGGAAGCTGAAGCAGTTCTTC. Its protein product is CASSLEVLAGGRKLKQFF.

The rearrangement joins TRBV24-1 to TRBJ1-5; D ambiguous. The CDR3 is 15 amino acids. CDR1 KGHDR and CDR2 SFDVKD come from the germline V gene. V was pared by 4 bases and J by 10 bases, with 19 bases between. The CDR3 DNA reads as TGTGCCACCAGTGAACCCGGACCGCTCGGGGTTCCCCAGCATTTT. Translation gives CATSEPGPLGVPQHF.

The chain uses TRBV5-4 and TRBJ1-1; perhaps TRBD1 as D (6 bases). The CDR3 sequence is 15 residues long. Germline CDR1 is SGHNT and CDR2 is YYREEE (reference sequence). V was cut by 4 bases and J by 1 base, with 14 bases left in between. CDR3 amino acids: CASSAPGTKNTEAFF. CDR3 nucleotide sequence: TGTGCCAGCAGCGCACCCGGGACAAAGAACACTGAAGCTTTCTTT.

The chain couples TRBV7-9 to TRBJ2-7; 8 nucleotides align to TRBD1. There are 14 residues in the CDR3. Unmatched junction bases numbered 4, after V lost 6 bases and J lost 0 bases. From germline, CDR1 is SEHNR and CDR2 FQNEAQ (reference sequence). CDR3 in amino acids: CASRTGTGSYEQYF. Written as DNA, the CDR3 is TGTGCCAGCAGAACAGGGACAGGCTCCTACGAGCAGTACTTC.

The chain joins TRBV7-3 to TRBJ2-3; 9 bases map to TRBD2. V gave up 5 bases and J gave up 2 bases; unmatched junction bases: 2. CDR1 and CDR2 from the germline V gene are SGHTA and FQGTGA. This CDR3 has 14 amino acids. CDR3 DNA: TGTGCCAGCAGCAGCGGGGGGTACACAGATACGCAGTATTTT. Its translation: CASSSGGYTDTQYF.

V and J are TRBV10-1 and TRBJ2-3; 8 nucleotides line up with TRBD1. CDR1 is WNHNN and CDR2 is SYGVQD in the germline V gene (reference sequence). The CDR3 has 15 residues. V lost 0 bases to trimming and J lost 3 bases; unmatched junction nucleotides: 2. Here the CDR3 DNA reads TGCGCCAGCAGTGAGTCGTGGACAGGGACAGATACGCAGTATTTT. It specifies CASSESWTGTDTQYF.

This clone appeared a single time. The rearrangement joins TRBV5-8 to TRBJ1-1; D is uncertain. Looked up from germline, CDR1 is SGHTS and CDR2 is YDEGEE. CDR3 length: 15 amino acids. V was trimmed by 1 base and J by 2 bases, leaving 12 bases between them. The CDR3 DNA sequence: TGTGCCAGCAGCTTGTACAGATTCCAAAACACTGAAGCTTTCTTT. Encoded protein: CASSLYRFQNTEAFF.

The chain employs TRBV6-6 and TRBJ1-6; possible D gene TRBD1, 6 bases. Trimming removed 5 bases from V and 3 bases from J, with 17 bases in between. CDR1 is MNHNY, CDR2 SVGAGI, per germline (reference sequence). This CDR3 contains 17 residues. The CDR3 is CASSRRTDAYYNSPLHF. DNA for the CDR3: TGTGCCAGCAGTCGACGGACAGACGCCTACTATAATTCACCCCTCCACTTT.

V usage is TRBV19 and J usage is TRBJ2-1, with TRBD1 identical over 7 bases. Germline lookup yields CDR1 LNHDA and CDR2 SQIVND (reference sequence). This CDR3 comprises 15 residues. J lost 1 base, V lost 5 bases, and 5 bases had no gene match. This chain's CDR3 is CASSSWDSSYNEQFF. As DNA, the CDR3 is TGTGCCAGTAGTTCTTGGGACAGTTCCTACAATGAGCAGTTCTTC.

The chain uses TRBV10-3 and TRBJ1-6; 7 nucleotides line up with TRBD1. After removal of 6 bases from V and 5 bases from J, the junction contained 4 bases not matched to a gene. The germline V gene has CDR1 ENHRY and CDR2 SYGVKD. This CDR3 is built from 14 residues. CDR3 sequence reads: CAIRGTVNNSPLHF. The CDR3 nucleotides are TGTGCCATCAGAGGGACAGTCAATAATTCACCCCTCCACTTT.

This clone was observed a single time. The chain combines TRBV5-1 with TRBJ1-1; 7 positions match TRBD1. Looked up from germline, CDR1 is SGHRS and CDR2 is YFSETQ. The CDR3 spans 14 residues. The V segment lost 3 bases and the J segment 4 bases; nucleotides outside the gene matches: 6. CDR3 amino acids: CASSSRQGGTEAFF. CDR3 sequence (DNA): TGCGCCAGCAGCTCTCGACAGGGCGGCACTGAAGCTTTCTTT.

V and J are TRBV5-1 and TRBJ2-1; 7 bases map to TRBD1. Trimming cost V 0 bases and J 4 bases; bases outside gene matches: 4. Per germline, CDR1 SGHRS and CDR2 YFSETQ. CDR3 length: 15 residues. CDR3 nucleotides: TGCGCCAGCAGCTTGGAGGGGGCTAATTACAATGAGCAGTTCTTC. As protein: CASSLEGANYNEQFF.

The V gene is TRBV14, the J gene TRBJ1-6; the D is unclear. Germline assignment: CDR1 SGHDN and CDR2 FVKESK. The V end was cut by 0 bases, the J end by 0 bases, with 9 bases between. The CDR3 loop spans 17 amino acids. The CDR3 is CASSQDQRSSYNSPLHF. The CDR3 bases are TGTGCCAGCAGCCAAGATCAGAGGAGCTCCTATAATTCACCCCTCCACTTT.

The CDR3 nucleotides are TGTGCCAGCAGCTTAGTTCTATCAGGTGGCGAAAAACTGTTTTTT. It encodes CASSLVLSGGEKLFF. This chain uses TRBV7-8 with TRBJ1-4; D gene uncertain. This CDR3 has 15 amino acids. Germline V CDR1 and CDR2: SGHVS, FQNEAQ. V was pared by 1 base and J by 8 bases, with 14 bases between.

The chain links TRBV5-1 to TRBJ1-1, with D possibly TRBD1 on 5 matching bases. Trimming cost V 0 bases and J 6 bases, with 9 bases left between them. The CDR3 spans 13 residues. Germline V gives CDR1 SGHRS, CDR2 YFSETQ. The CDR3 region has the DNA TGCGCCAGCAGCTTGGTAGGGGTCCCTGAAGCTTTCTTT. Its translation: CASSLVGVPEAFF. The full variable domain, in which reference TRBV5-1 and TRBJ1-1 provide the parts outside the CDR3, is KAGVTQTPRYLIKTRGQQVTLSCSPISGHRSVSWYQQTPGQGLQFLFEYFSETQRNKGNFPGRFSGRQFSNSRSEMNVSTLELGDSALYLCASSLVGVPEAFFGQGTRLTVV.

The chain has TRBV7-3 and TRBJ2-7; TRBD1 matches at 11 bases. CDR1 and CDR2 from the germline V gene are SGHTA and FQGTGA. The length of the CDR3 is 15 residues. V was pared by 4 bases and J by 2 bases, with 4 bases of the junction left unmatched. The CDR3 sequence: CASSSGQGDPYEQYF. In DNA form, the CDR3 reads TGTGCCAGCAGCTCGGGACAGGGGGACCCCTACGAGCAGTACTTC.

This sequence joins TRBV28 and TRBJ1-2; D is ambiguous. The CDR3 loop spans 18 amino acids. CDR1 is MDHEN, CDR2 SYDVKM, per germline. The V gene lost 5 bases and the J gene lost 2 bases, with 24 bases spanning the gap. The CDR3 bases are TGTGCCAGCAGTCCCCCCCTGGACCCCACTAGGGCCAACTATGGCTACACCTTC. Its translation: CASSPPLDPTRANYGYTF.

This chain links TRBV4-1 with TRBJ1-2; 8 bases fit TRBD1. The CDR3 length is 16 residues. The germline gives CDR1 MGHRA, CDR2 YSYEKL. Trimming at V came to 1 base and at J to 4 bases, leaving 8 bases not matched to a gene. The CDR3 region has the DNA TGCGCCAGCAGCCAAGTGGGGCAGGGGGCTGGCTATGGCTACACCTTC. It is translated as CASSQVGQGAGYGYTF.

The chain employs TRBV5-5 and TRBJ1-1; D unresolved. Germline CDR1 and CDR2: SGHKS and YYEKEE (reference sequence). V was pared by 6 bases and J by 1 base, with 25 bases between. This CDR3 spans 18 amino acids. CDR3 in amino acids: CASTTQRLEGLANTEAFF. CDR3 in DNA: TGTGCCAGCACCACTCAAAGGCTTGAGGGCCTGGCGAACACTGAAGCTTTCTTT.

The rearrangement links TRBV4-3 to TRBJ1-6, with 7 nucleotides matching TRBD1. The CDR3 consists of 18 residues. V was clipped by 0 bases and J by 7 bases; unmatched bases: 12. CDR1 and CDR2 from the germline V gene are LGHNA and YSLEER. CDR3 sequence (DNA): TGCGCCAGCAGCCAAGATTCGGGCAGGGGGGTTTACAATTCACCCCTCCACTTT. Encoded protein: CASSQDSGRGVYNSPLHF.

The chain recombines TRBV7-8 with TRBJ2-6; no firm D call. Germline V gene data show CDR1 as SGHVS and CDR2 as FQNEAQ. V was shortened by 1 base and J by 2 bases, with 12 bases between the two germline ends. The CDR3 has 17 amino acids. The DNA for the CDR3 is TGTGCCAGCAGCTTAGTCCACAATGGAGCTGGGGCCAACGTCCTGACTTTC. Amino acids: CASSLVHNGAGANVLTF.

The V gene is TRBV3-1 (or the pseudogene TRBV3-2), the J gene TRBJ2-1; the match to TRBD2 covers 12 bases. J gave up 9 bases and V 4 bases, and 4 bases lay outside the gene matches. CDR3 length: 14 residues. The germline V gene has CDR1 LGHDT and CDR2 YNNKEL (reference sequence). The CDR3 DNA sequence: TGTGCCAGCAGCCCGGGACTAGCGGGCCTTGAGCAGTTCTTC. This translates into CASSPGLAGLEQFF.

The V and J genes are TRBV6-1 and TRBJ1-2; 8 nucleotides agree with TRBD1. CDR1 is MNHNS and CDR2 is SASEGT in the germline V gene. The CDR3 spans 13 residues. Trimming at V came to 3 bases and at J to 7 bases, leaving 4 bases not matched to a gene. This CDR3 is CASSDQGALGYTF. The CDR3 DNA reads TGTGCCAGCAGTGACCAGGGGGCGCTTGGCTACACCTTC.

CDR3 region: CASSLGRSNQPQHF. The CDR3, as DNA: TGTGCCAGCAGCTTAGGGAGGTCCAATCAGCCCCAGCATTTT. V gene TRBV7-2 combines with J gene TRBJ1-5; D not resolved. The germline V gene has CDR1 SGHTA and CDR2 FQGNSA. The germline V and J ends were trimmed by 1 base and 3 bases, with 7 bases remaining between them. This CDR3 has 14 amino acids.

The chain employs TRBV24-1 and TRBJ1-4, with 11 nucleotides matching TRBD1. The CDR3 has 19 residues. Trimming removed 5 bases from V and 2 bases from J; junction bases left unmatched: 12. The V gene's germline CDR1 is KGHDR and CDR2 SFDVKD. The CDR3 DNA follows: TGTGCCACCAGTGCCGGTACCGGGACAGGGGGAGGTACTAATGAAAAACTGTTTTTT. It is translated as CATSAGTGTGGGTNEKLFF.

The genes are TRBV5-5 and TRBJ2-2, with unresolved D. CDR3 size: 13 residues. Trimming took 4 bases from V and 1 from J, leaving 5 bases between them. Germline V CDR1 and CDR2: SGHKS, YYEKEE (reference sequence). The CDR3 nucleotides are TGTGCCAGCAGCCCAGAGAACACCGGGGAGCTGTTTTTT. It yields the protein CASSPENTGELFF.

This chain uses TRBV11-2 with TRBJ2-1; 8 bases are shared with TRBD2. The CDR3 is made up of 15 amino acids. CDR1 is SGHAT, CDR2 FQNNGV, per germline. The ends lost 4 bases at V and 3 bases at J; junction bases unmatched: 5. CDR3 amino acids: CASSSLAGIYNEQFF. The DNA of the CDR3 is TGTGCCAGCAGCTCCTTAGCGGGGATCTACAATGAGCAGTTCTTC. The full variable domain, with the rest looked up from reference TRBV11-2 and TRBJ2-1, is EAGVAQSPRYKIIEKRQSVAFWCNPISGHATLYWYQQILGQGPKLLIQFQNNGVVDDSQLPKDRFSAERLKGVDSTLKIQPAKLEDSAVYLCASSSLAGIYNEQFFGPGTRLTVL.

This chain connects TRBV13 to TRBJ2-3; 8 nucleotides align to TRBD2. Trimming cost V 4 bases and J 2 bases; bases outside gene matches: 11. CDR3 length equals 17 residues. Looked up from germline, CDR1 is PRHDT and CDR2 is FYEKMQ (reference sequence). The CDR3 spells CASSSAGTRGFTDTQYF. CDR3 bases: TGTGCCAGCAGCTCGGCCGGGACTAGGGGGTTCACAGATACGCAGTATTTT.

This clone was counted a single time. This chain connects TRBV7-8 to TRBJ1-4; TRBD1 is a possible D gene (6 bases). Trimming stripped 5 bases from V and 1 base from J, with 11 bases between. The CDR3 is 15 amino acids. Germline loops: CDR1 SGHVS, CDR2 FQNEAQ. The CDR3 sequence: CASSDYRETNEKLFF. In DNA form, the CDR3 reads TGTGCCAGCAGCGACTACAGGGAAACTAATGAAAAACTGTTTTTT.

This clone turned up a few times. The chain uses TRBV30 and TRBJ1-5, with a tentative D call TRBD1 (5 bases). The germline V gene encodes CDR1 GTSNPN and CDR2 SVGIG (reference sequence). V lost 1 base to trimming and J lost 0 bases, with 7 bases between them. This CDR3 has 14 amino acids. In DNA form, the CDR3 reads TGTGCCTGGAGTGCAGGGATTAGCAATCAGCCCCAGCATTTT. This gives the protein CAWSAGISNQPQHF.

The genes are TRBV7-9 and TRBJ2-7; TRBD2 matches at 7 bases. The CDR3 is 12 amino acids. V gave up 3 bases and J gave up 7 bases; unmatched junction bases: 3. The germline V gene has CDR1 SEHNR and CDR2 FQNEAQ (reference sequence). CDR3 sequence reads: CASSFEAGEQYF. CDR3 coding DNA: TGTGCCAGCAGCTTTGAAGCGGGGGAGCAGTACTTC.